Detailed here is one TCR beta chain. Antigen specificity is unknown. Primers included in the PCR were 60 Vbeta and 13 Jbeta primers. This table comes from immunoSEQ multiplex PCR, and its TCRdb copy is limited to in-frame clones, with some not included. Of about 190,000 clones listed, around 80% are singletons. The donors gave bone marrow, and they were healthy. The length of the CDR3 is 15 residues. The germline V gene has CDR1 MNHEY and CDR2 SVGAGI. V lost 6 bases to trimming and J lost 4 bases, with 16 bases between them. These data belong to a study of cytomegalovirus exposure and HLA in healthy donors. Overall study context: Among the 398 genotyped donors, around 81% were placed in the Caucasian-associated ancestry cluster.

The study, taken as a whole, reports: Later examination showed HLA-associated TCR beta chains had greater clonal expansion than equally common others.

The V and J genes are TRBV6-5 and TRBJ1-3; D not resolved. The source is a woman aged 40 to 49 in good health and CMV-seronegative. The source material was PBMCs. CDR3 nucleotide sequence: TGTGCCAGCAGCCGACCGACCCGGGAAGGAAACACCATATATTTT. It yields the protein CASSRPTREGNTIYF.